This paragraph covers one TCR beta chain sequence. Its antigen is not known. This sample was included in a study of cytomegalovirus exposure and HLA in healthy donors. Study-wide context: Earlier findings included roughly 120 million unique TCR beta sequences obtained from about 179 million T cells. For the roughly 400 genotyped donors, 75% to 90% fell within the Caucasian-associated ancestry cluster. Overall study results and limits: Across donors, presence/absence analyses took sequencing depth to be roughly uniform.

At sampling all donors were nominally healthy, likely with unrecorded immune exposures. The CDR3 spans 14 residues. Trimming pared 5 bases from V and 1 base from J, leaving 11 bases between. The germline V gene has CDR1 LGHNT and CDR2 FRNRAP. 13 Jbeta primers and 60 Vbeta primers were used for the PCR. The method was immunoSEQ multiplex PCR; TCRdb's version includes in-frame clones alone and lacks a portion of them. This table has nearly 100,000 clones, around a tenth appearing once. What was sequenced was PBMCs. The rearrangement links TRBV12-5 to TRBJ2-5; D not resolved. The clonotype was recovered from a man aged 45-60 years in good health and CMV-seropositive. The CDR3 DNA is TGTGCTAGTGGTCAATCCCTACTCCAAGAGACCCAGTACTTC. Translation: CASGQSLLQETQYF. Combining the CDR3 with reference TRBV12-5 and TRBJ2-5 gives the whole variable domain DARVTQTPRHKVTEMGQEVTMRCQPILGHNTVFWYRQTMMQGLELLAYFRNRAPLDDSGMPKDRFSAEMPDATLATLKIQPSEPRDSAVYFCASGQSLLQETQYFGPGTRLLVL.